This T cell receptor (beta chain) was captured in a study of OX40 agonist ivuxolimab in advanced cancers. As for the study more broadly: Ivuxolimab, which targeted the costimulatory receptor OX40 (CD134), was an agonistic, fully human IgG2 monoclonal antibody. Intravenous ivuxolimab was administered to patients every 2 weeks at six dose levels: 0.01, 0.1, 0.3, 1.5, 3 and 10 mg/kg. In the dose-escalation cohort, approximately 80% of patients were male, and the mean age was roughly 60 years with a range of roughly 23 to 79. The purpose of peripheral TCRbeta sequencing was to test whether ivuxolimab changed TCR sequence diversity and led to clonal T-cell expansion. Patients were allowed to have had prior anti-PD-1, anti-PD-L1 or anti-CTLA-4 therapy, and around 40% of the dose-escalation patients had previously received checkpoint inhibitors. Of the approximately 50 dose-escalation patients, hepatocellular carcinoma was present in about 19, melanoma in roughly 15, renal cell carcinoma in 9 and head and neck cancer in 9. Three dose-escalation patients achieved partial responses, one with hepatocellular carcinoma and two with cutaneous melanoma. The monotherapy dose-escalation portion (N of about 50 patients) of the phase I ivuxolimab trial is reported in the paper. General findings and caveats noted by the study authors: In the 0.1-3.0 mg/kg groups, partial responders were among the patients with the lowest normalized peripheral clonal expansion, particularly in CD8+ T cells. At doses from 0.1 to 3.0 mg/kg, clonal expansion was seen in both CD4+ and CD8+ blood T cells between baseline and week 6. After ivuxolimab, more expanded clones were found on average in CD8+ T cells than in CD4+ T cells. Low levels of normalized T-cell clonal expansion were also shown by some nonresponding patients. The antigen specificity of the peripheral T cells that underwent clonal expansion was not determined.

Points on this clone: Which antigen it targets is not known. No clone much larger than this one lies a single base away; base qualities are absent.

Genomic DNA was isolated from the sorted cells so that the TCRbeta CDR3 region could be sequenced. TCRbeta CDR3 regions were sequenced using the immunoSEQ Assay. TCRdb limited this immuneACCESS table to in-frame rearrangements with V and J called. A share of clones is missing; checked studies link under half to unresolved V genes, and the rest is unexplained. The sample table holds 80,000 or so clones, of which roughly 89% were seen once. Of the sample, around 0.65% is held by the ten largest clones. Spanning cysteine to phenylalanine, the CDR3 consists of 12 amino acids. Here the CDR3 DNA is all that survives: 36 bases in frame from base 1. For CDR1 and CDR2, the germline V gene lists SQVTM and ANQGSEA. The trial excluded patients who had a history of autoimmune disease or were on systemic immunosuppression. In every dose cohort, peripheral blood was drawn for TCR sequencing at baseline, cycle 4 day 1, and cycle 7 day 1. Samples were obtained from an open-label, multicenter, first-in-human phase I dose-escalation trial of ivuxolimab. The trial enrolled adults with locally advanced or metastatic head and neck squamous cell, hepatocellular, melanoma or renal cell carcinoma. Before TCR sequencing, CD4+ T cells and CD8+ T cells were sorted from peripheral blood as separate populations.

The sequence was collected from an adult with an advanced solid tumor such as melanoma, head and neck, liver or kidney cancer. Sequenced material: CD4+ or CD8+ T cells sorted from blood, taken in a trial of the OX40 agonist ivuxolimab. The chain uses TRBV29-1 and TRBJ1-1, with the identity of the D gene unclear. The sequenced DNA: TGCGGAACCGTTTCAGCGACCACTGAAGCTTTCTTT. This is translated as CGTVSATTEAFF.